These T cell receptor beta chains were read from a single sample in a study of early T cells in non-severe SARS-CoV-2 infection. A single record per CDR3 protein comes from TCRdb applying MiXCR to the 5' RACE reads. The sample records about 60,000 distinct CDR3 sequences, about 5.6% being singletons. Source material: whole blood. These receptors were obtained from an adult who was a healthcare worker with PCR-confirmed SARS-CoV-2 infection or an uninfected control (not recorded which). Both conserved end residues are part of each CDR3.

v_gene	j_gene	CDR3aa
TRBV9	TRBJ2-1	CASSVGEREYSEQFF
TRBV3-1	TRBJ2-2	CASSRIGRAHTGELFF
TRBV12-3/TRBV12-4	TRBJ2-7	CASSPGQGFEQYF
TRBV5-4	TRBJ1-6	CASSLDGRGQSPLHF
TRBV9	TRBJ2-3	CASSVGTTDTQYF
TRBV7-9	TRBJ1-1	CASRRGLAGTEAFF
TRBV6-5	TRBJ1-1	CASSYSNRVGPTEAFF
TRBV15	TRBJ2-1	CATSRDRGGRRGYEQFF
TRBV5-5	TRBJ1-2	CASSPPRAVGYTF
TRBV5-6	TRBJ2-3	CASSFQGTDTQYF
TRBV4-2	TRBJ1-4	CASSLLDRNEKLFF
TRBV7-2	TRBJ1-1	CASSLSRDRATEAFF
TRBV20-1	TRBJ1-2	CSANPDRALLYGYTF
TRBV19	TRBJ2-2	CASSIAGPNTGELFF
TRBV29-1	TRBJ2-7	CSVEKSPPYEQYF